These T cell receptor beta chains were read from a single sample in a study of blood T cells in healthy people across ages. TCRdb passed the 5' RACE reads through MiXCR, listing each CDR3 protein once. The sample carries some 880,000 distinct CDR3 sequences, 30% to 45% recorded once. Input material: blood. Source of these receptors: a man aged 18 to 30 in good health. CDR3s include the opening cysteine and the closing phenylalanine or tryptophan. Each record gives: D gene, clone size, V gene, J gene, CDR3 protein, CDR3 DNA. D genes are given only for firm matches. Where a row states a size, it is once, few, many or the class of an expanded clone; other rows omit it.

d_call: TRBD2; clone_size: -; v_call: TRBV10-3; j_call: TRBJ2-3; cdr3_aa: CATDTSGEPTDTQYF; cdr3_nt: TGTGCCACCGACACTAGCGGGGAACCGACGGATACGCAGTATTTT
d_call: -; clone_size: few; v_call: TRBV4-2; j_call: TRBJ1-6; cdr3_aa: CASSQAQIQDNSPLHF; cdr3_nt: TGTGCCAGCAGCCAAGCCCAGATCCAGGATAATTCACCCCTCCACTTT
d_call: TRBD2; clone_size: few; v_call: TRBV12-3/TRBV12-4; j_call: TRBJ2-7; cdr3_aa: CASSQGLAGPYEQYF; cdr3_nt: TGTGCCAGCAGCCAGGGACTAGCGGGACCCTACGAGCAGTACTTC
d_call: -; clone_size: -; v_call: TRBV20-1; j_call: TRBJ1-5; cdr3_aa: CSARMTGNQPQHF; cdr3_nt: TGCAGTGCTAGAATGACGGGCAATCAGCCCCAGCATTTT
d_call: -; clone_size: few; v_call: TRBV14; j_call: TRBJ2-5; cdr3_aa: CASSHLKHQETQYF; cdr3_nt: TGTGCCAGCAGCCATCTCAAACATCAAGAGACCCAGTACTTC
d_call: TRBD1; clone_size: -; v_call: TRBV6-2/TRBV6-3; j_call: TRBJ2-7; cdr3_aa: CASSYGTGVYEQYF; cdr3_nt: TGTGCCAGCAGTTACGGGACAGGGGTATACGAGCAGTACTTC
d_call: -; clone_size: many; v_call: TRBV4-1; j_call: TRBJ2-1; cdr3_aa: CASSPQGGEGYDEQFF; cdr3_nt: TGCGCCAGCAGCCCCCAGGGTGGAGAAGGGTACGATGAGCAGTTCTTC
d_call: -; clone_size: many; v_call: TRBV7-9; j_call: TRBJ2-1; cdr3_aa: CASSSDASSYNEQFF; cdr3_nt: TGTGCCAGCAGCTCGGACGCGAGCTCCTACAATGAGCAGTTCTTC
d_call: -; clone_size: -; v_call: TRBV10-3; j_call: TRBJ2-2; cdr3_aa: CAITGTNTGELFF; cdr3_nt: TGTGCCATCACGGGGACCAACACCGGGGAGCTGTTTTTT
d_call: -; clone_size: -; v_call: TRBV10-3; j_call: TRBJ1-2; cdr3_aa: CAIRDPGGGYGYTF; cdr3_nt: TGTGCCATCAGGGACCCCGGGGGCGGCTATGGCTACACCTTC
d_call: -; clone_size: few; v_call: TRBV12-3/TRBV12-4; j_call: TRBJ1-2; cdr3_aa: CASSLGRLSPLGYTF; cdr3_nt: TGTGCCAGCAGTTTAGGTCGTTTGAGCCCCCTTGGCTACACCTTC
d_call: -; clone_size: -; v_call: TRBV5-4; j_call: TRBJ2-7; cdr3_aa: CASTASFRGGSYEQYF; cdr3_nt: TGTGCCAGCACAGCTTCCTTCAGGGGGGGCTCCTACGAGCAGTACTTC
d_call: TRBD2; clone_size: -; v_call: TRBV9; j_call: TRBJ2-1; cdr3_aa: CASSAFLAGGIYNEQFF; cdr3_nt: TGTGCCAGCAGCGCGTTTCTAGCGGGGGGAATCTACAATGAGCAGTTCTTC
d_call: -; clone_size: few; v_call: TRBV6-2/TRBV6-3; j_call: TRBJ1-4; cdr3_aa: CASKLRNRVGEKLFF; cdr3_nt: TGTGCCAGCAAACTACGAAACAGGGTTGGTGAAAAACTGTTTTTT
d_call: -; clone_size: -; v_call: TRBV24-1; j_call: TRBJ2-3; cdr3_aa: CATSDSGDTQYF; cdr3_nt: TGTGCCACCAGTGATTCAGGAGATACGCAGTATTTT
d_call: TRBD2; clone_size: few; v_call: TRBV7-2; j_call: TRBJ2-1; cdr3_aa: CASSLVPSGVGRGYNEQFF; cdr3_nt: TGTGCCAGCAGCTTAGTACCTAGCGGGGTAGGGAGGGGTTACAATGAGCAGTTCTTC
d_call: -; clone_size: many; v_call: TRBV4-2; j_call: TRBJ1-2; cdr3_aa: CASSQQSVGHNNYGYTF; cdr3_nt: TGTGCCAGCAGCCAACAAAGCGTGGGACATAATAACTATGGCTACACCTTC
d_call: TRBD2; clone_size: -; v_call: TRBV7-3; j_call: TRBJ2-3; cdr3_aa: CASSRGLAGAGTSTDTQYF; cdr3_nt: TGTGCCAGCAGCCGCGGACTAGCGGGGGCCGGAACTAGCACAGATACGCAGTATTTT
d_call: TRBD1; clone_size: -; v_call: TRBV5-1; j_call: TRBJ2-3; cdr3_aa: CASSPTGGLRTDTQYF; cdr3_nt: TGCGCCAGCAGCCCGACAGGGGGCCTTCGGACAGATACGCAGTATTTT
d_call: -; clone_size: few; v_call: TRBV6-2/TRBV6-3; j_call: TRBJ2-7; cdr3_aa: CASRSYRDPVSYEQYF; cdr3_nt: TGTGCCAGCAGATCTTACCGGGACCCTGTATCCTACGAGCAGTACTTC
d_call: -; clone_size: -; v_call: TRBV20-1; j_call: TRBJ2-1; cdr3_aa: CSAGTQNEQFF; cdr3_nt: TGCAGTGCTGGGACTCAGAATGAGCAGTTCTTC
d_call: -; clone_size: -; v_call: TRBV18; j_call: TRBJ1-5; cdr3_aa: CASSPVEGPQHF; cdr3_nt: TGTGCCAGCTCACCGGTAGAAGGTCCCCAGCATTTT
d_call: -; clone_size: few; v_call: TRBV20-1; j_call: TRBJ2-5; cdr3_aa: CSAKHLETQYF; cdr3_nt: TGCAGTGCTAAGCATCTCGAGACCCAGTACTTC
d_call: -; clone_size: -; v_call: TRBV5-1; j_call: TRBJ1-1; cdr3_aa: CASSPPGEGMNTEAFF; cdr3_nt: TGCGCCAGCAGCCCCCCCGGGGAGGGGATGAACACTGAAGCTTTCTTT
d_call: -; clone_size: -; v_call: TRBV7-9; j_call: TRBJ2-7; cdr3_aa: CASSPKKQGGYYEQYF; cdr3_nt: TGTGCCAGCAGCCCCAAAAAACAGGGAGGGTACTACGAGCAGTACTTC
d_call: -; clone_size: many; v_call: TRBV13; j_call: TRBJ2-1; cdr3_aa: CASNSEGDNEQFF; cdr3_nt: TGTGCCAGCAATTCGGAGGGGGACAATGAGCAGTTCTTC
d_call: TRBD1; clone_size: -; v_call: TRBV3-1; j_call: TRBJ1-5; cdr3_aa: CASSHRGVNQPQHF; cdr3_nt: TGTGCCAGCAGCCACAGGGGGGTGAATCAGCCCCAGCATTTT
d_call: -; clone_size: -; v_call: TRBV5-5; j_call: TRBJ2-1; cdr3_aa: CASSSRDSPSYNEQFF; cdr3_nt: TGTGCCAGCAGCTCCAGGGACTCCCCCTCCTACAATGAGCAGTTCTTC
d_call: -; clone_size: -; v_call: TRBV5-1; j_call: TRBJ2-7; cdr3_aa: CASSFTGEWGEQYF; cdr3_nt: TGCGCCAGCAGCTTCACGGGGGAATGGGGTGAGCAGTACTTC
d_call: -; clone_size: few; v_call: TRBV12-3/TRBV12-4; j_call: TRBJ2-1; cdr3_aa: CASWLWGDYNEQFF; cdr3_nt: TGTGCCAGCTGGCTGTGGGGCGACTACAATGAGCAGTTCTTC
d_call: -; clone_size: -; v_call: TRBV30; j_call: TRBJ1-2; cdr3_aa: CAWSANRRGYTF; cdr3_nt: TGTGCCTGGAGTGCTAACCGTAGGGGCTACACCTTC
d_call: TRBD2; clone_size: -; v_call: TRBV20-1; j_call: TRBJ2-1; cdr3_aa: CSAVGTSGVNEQFF; cdr3_nt: TGCAGTGCTGTCGGGACTAGCGGGGTTAATGAGCAGTTCTTC
d_call: TRBD1; clone_size: -; v_call: TRBV9; j_call: TRBJ2-5; cdr3_aa: CASSTRQGIKYF; cdr3_nt: TGTGCCAGCAGCACCAGACAGGGGATCAAGTACTTC
d_call: -; clone_size: -; v_call: TRBV12-3/TRBV12-4; j_call: TRBJ1-2; cdr3_aa: CASTLVPGGYGYTF; cdr3_nt: TGTGCCAGCACCCTTGTGCCGGGTGGCTATGGCTACACCTTC
d_call: -; clone_size: -; v_call: TRBV7-9; j_call: TRBJ1-3; cdr3_aa: CASSLAVRTDGNTIYF; cdr3_nt: TGTGCCAGCAGCTTAGCAGTCAGGACAGATGGAAACACCATATATTTT
d_call: -; clone_size: few; v_call: TRBV7-6; j_call: TRBJ2-1; cdr3_aa: CASSLDLGSNLFF; cdr3_nt: TGTGCCAGCAGCTTAGATCTAGGTAGTAACCTGTTCTTC
d_call: TRBD2; clone_size: once; v_call: TRBV7-8; j_call: TRBJ2-3; cdr3_aa: CAGSLGLAGIKSTDTQYF; cdr3_nt: TGTGCCGGCAGCTTGGGACTAGCGGGGATCAAGAGCACAGATACGCAGTATTTT
d_call: -; clone_size: -; v_call: TRBV14; j_call: TRBJ2-1; cdr3_aa: CASSQDWIGGNEQFF; cdr3_nt: TGTGCCAGCAGCCAAGATTGGATAGGGGGAAATGAGCAGTTCTTC
d_call: TRBD1; clone_size: few; v_call: TRBV6-5; j_call: TRBJ1-2; cdr3_aa: CASSYGGQGSGYTF; cdr3_nt: TGTGCCAGCAGTTACGGGGGACAGGGTAGCGGCTACACCTTC
d_call: TRBD1; clone_size: -; v_call: TRBV4-2; j_call: TRBJ2-6; cdr3_aa: CASSLGQGTKSGANVLTF; cdr3_nt: TGTGCCAGCAGCCTGGGACAGGGAACAAAGTCTGGGGCCAACGTCCTGACTTTC
d_call: TRBD2; clone_size: -; v_call: TRBV25-1; j_call: TRBJ2-7; cdr3_aa: CASTAGSGGAVSNEQYF; cdr3_nt: TGTGCCAGCACCGCCGGGAGCGGGGGGGCCGTATCCAATGAGCAGTACTTC
d_call: TRBD2; clone_size: -; v_call: TRBV30; j_call: TRBJ2-3; cdr3_aa: CAWSVRRGNHPTSGGKASTDTQYF; cdr3_nt: TGTGCCTGGAGTGTACGCCGGGGCAACCACCCAACTAGCGGGGGAAAAGCTAGCACAGATACGCAGTATTTT
d_call: -; clone_size: -; v_call: TRBV14; j_call: TRBJ2-4; cdr3_aa: CASSQYQNALEKQYF; cdr3_nt: TGTGCCAGCAGCCAGTACCAAAACGCCCTAGAAAAGCAGTACTTC
d_call: -; clone_size: many; v_call: TRBV12-3/TRBV12-4; j_call: TRBJ2-5; cdr3_aa: CASSSLFQETQYF; cdr3_nt: TGTGCCAGCAGTTCCCTTTTCCAAGAGACCCAGTACTTC
d_call: -; clone_size: -; v_call: TRBV4-1; j_call: TRBJ2-6; cdr3_aa: CASSRQGFSGANVLTF; cdr3_nt: TGCGCCAGCAGCCGCCAGGGATTCTCTGGGGCCAACGTCCTGACTTTC
d_call: TRBD1; clone_size: -; v_call: TRBV20-1; j_call: TRBJ2-1; cdr3_aa: CSATPGTGKLSSYNVQFF; cdr3_nt: TGCAGTGCTACCCCCGGGACAGGAAAACTTAGCTCCTACAATGTGCAGTTCTTC
d_call: TRBD2; clone_size: -; v_call: TRBV7-9; j_call: TRBJ2-7; cdr3_aa: CASSLSGRGGSYEQYF; cdr3_nt: TGTGCCAGCAGCTTAAGTGGGAGGGGAGGTTCCTACGAGCAGTACTTC
d_call: -; clone_size: many; v_call: TRBV12-3/TRBV12-4; j_call: TRBJ1-5; cdr3_aa: CASSRKVRGQPQHF; cdr3_nt: TGTGCCAGCAGTCGAAAGGTTCGGGGTCAGCCCCAGCATTTT
d_call: TRBD1; clone_size: -; v_call: TRBV5-5; j_call: TRBJ2-4; cdr3_aa: CASSLMGQGKNIQYF; cdr3_nt: TGTGCCAGCAGCTTAATGGGACAGGGGAAAAACATTCAGTACTTC
d_call: TRBD1; clone_size: few; v_call: TRBV7-9; j_call: TRBJ1-1; cdr3_aa: CASSPRDRVGTEAFF; cdr3_nt: TGTGCCAGCAGCCCCCGGGACAGGGTTGGTACTGAAGCTTTCTTT
d_call: -; clone_size: -; v_call: TRBV18; j_call: TRBJ1-1; cdr3_aa: CASSPPIGGQNTEAFF; cdr3_nt: TGTGCCAGCTCACCACCGATAGGGGGACAGAACACTGAAGCTTTCTTT
d_call: TRBD2; clone_size: many; v_call: TRBV2; j_call: TRBJ2-1; cdr3_aa: CASSSGLAGAINEQFF; cdr3_nt: TGTGCCAGCAGTTCAGGACTAGCGGGGGCCATCAATGAGCAGTTCTTC
d_call: -; clone_size: -; v_call: TRBV4-1; j_call: TRBJ2-1; cdr3_aa: CASSQLTGQMYEQFF; cdr3_nt: TGCGCCAGCAGCCAACTCACAGGGCAAATGTATGAGCAGTTCTTC